These 31 T cell receptor beta chains originate from one sample sequenced in a study of T cell changes during pregnancy in multiple sclerosis. Assay used: immunoSEQ multiplex PCR; TCRdb lists only in-frame clones, some missing. The data contain roughly 49,000 clones, roughly nine tenths of them singletons. The sample in question was CD4+ T cells from peripheral blood mononuclear cells, obtained in the second trimester of pregnancy. These TCRs come from a female donor in good health, enrolled as a control in a pregnancy study.

The chain links TRBV27 to TRBJ1-2; TRBD1 is a possible D gene (6 bases). Germline CDR1 MNHEY, CDR2 SMNVEV (reference sequence). V lost 5 bases, J lost 8 bases, and 21 bases lay in between. The CDR3 length is 15 residues. CDR3 protein: CASSLGSRGARGYTF. The CDR3 coding sequence is TGTGCCAGCAGTCTAGGATCGCGGGGGGCGAGAGGCTACACCTTC.

J is TRBJ1-4 and V is TRBV5-4; maybe TRBD1 (6 bases). The germline V gene has CDR1 SGHNT and CDR2 YYREEE (reference sequence). Trimming removed 4 bases at V and 6 bases at J, with 10 bases between. This CDR3 spans 13 amino acids. This CDR3 is CASSLNRDEKLFF. DNA of the CDR3: TGTGCCAGCAGCCTTAACAGGGATGAAAAACTGTTTTTT.

J is TRBJ2-7 and V is TRBV5-1, with TRBD2 as a possible D gene (6 bases). The CDR3 contains 14 residues. CDR1 is SGHRS and CDR2 is YFSETQ in the germline V gene. V was clipped by 0 bases and J by 7 bases, with 14 bases between them. CDR3 sequence: CASSLELGGEEQYF. CDR3 nucleotide sequence: TGCGCCAGCAGCTTGGAATTGGGAGGAGAAGAGCAGTACTTC.

This chain connects TRBV7-2 to TRBJ1-1, with D possibly matching TRBD1 (5 bases). Germline V gene lookup returns CDR1 SGHTA and CDR2 FQGNSA. The CDR3 has 14 amino acids. The germline V and J ends were trimmed by 7 bases and 1 base, with 13 bases remaining between them. The CDR3 nucleotides are TGTGCCAGCACCCGACAGAGCCAGAACACTGAAGCTTTCTTT. Translating gives CASTRQSQNTEAFF.

This clone was recorded once. The rearrangement links TRBV13 to TRBJ1-2; perhaps TRBD1 as D (6 bases). V lost 6 bases, J lost 8 bases, and 25 bases lay in between. The CDR3 sequence is 16 residues long. Germline lookup yields CDR1 PRHDT and CDR2 FYEKMQ (reference sequence). CDR3 amino acids: CASRQALTGQRSGYTF. The CDR3 DNA is TGTGCCAGCAGGCAGGCCTTGACAGGTCAAAGAAGCGGCTACACCTTC.

This clone was picked up a small number of times. The chain employs TRBV5-1 and TRBJ2-5; D may be TRBD2 (6 bases). Germline V CDR1 and CDR2: SGHRS, YFSETQ. Trimming stripped 0 bases from V and 4 bases from J, with 13 bases between. This CDR3 comprises 15 residues. CDR3 sequence (DNA): TGCGCCAGCAGCTTGGGGACTACCCAACGAGAGACCCAGTACTTC. Translation: CASSLGTTQRETQYF.

J is TRBJ2-1 and V is TRBV10-3; 15 nucleotides align to TRBD2. The CDR3 has 18 amino acids. Unmatched junction bases numbered 10, after V lost 6 bases and J lost 4 bases. In germline, CDR1 is ENHRY, CDR2 SYGVKD. CDR3 protein: CAISRTSGGASLYNEQFF. CDR3 in DNA: TGTGCCATCAGCAGGACTAGCGGGGGGGCGTCGCTTTACAATGAGCAGTTCTTC.

The rearrangement links TRBV6-5 to TRBJ1-1; 7 bases map to TRBD1. J was trimmed by 3 bases and V by 6 bases; bases with no gene match: 4. Germline values: CDR1 MNHEY, CDR2 SVGAGI. CDR3 length equals 13 residues. CDR3 sequence: CASREGAYTEAFF. The DNA for the CDR3 is TGTGCCAGCAGGGAGGGGGCGTACACTGAAGCTTTCTTT.

The CDR3 nucleotides read TGTGCCAGCGTCCCCAGGGAGAACACCGGGGAGCTGTTTTTT. As protein: CASVPRENTGELFF. This chain connects TRBV27 to TRBJ2-2, with a weak D call TRBD1 (5 bases). Trimming left V 8 bases short and J 1 base short, with 11 bases between. The germline V gene has CDR1 MNHEY and CDR2 SMNVEV (reference sequence). The CDR3 runs 14 residues.

The chain employs TRBV7-2 and TRBJ1-4, with D maybe TRBD1 (6 bases). Germline CDR1 and CDR2: SGHTA and FQGNSA. The V end lost 5 bases, the J end lost 6 bases, and 10 bases lay between the germline ends. CDR3 length: 13 residues. CDR3 amino acids: CASSPRTDEKLFF. The DNA of the CDR3 is TGTGCCAGCAGCCCGAGGACAGATGAAAAACTGTTTTTT.

This sequence joins TRBV7-3 and TRBJ1-1; 8 bases agree with TRBD1. The ends lost 5 bases at V and 4 bases at J; junction bases unmatched: 6. Looked up from germline, CDR1 is SGHTA and CDR2 is FQGTGA. The CDR3 extends over 14 amino acids. The chain's CDR3 is CASSPTGGATEAFF. CDR3 coding DNA: TGTGCCAGCAGCCCCACAGGGGGAGCCACTGAAGCTTTCTTT.

The V call is TRBV19, the J call TRBJ1-5, with a possible D match to TRBD1 (6 bases). Looked up from germline, CDR1 is LNHDA and CDR2 is SQIVND (reference sequence). CDR3 length: 15 residues. Trimming pared 3 bases from V and 7 bases from J, leaving 16 bases between. The CDR3 DNA sequence: TGTGCCAGTAGTATCGGGTCAGGGGTCAACCAGCCCCAGCATTTT. It translates to CASSIGSGVNQPQHF.

This clone is classed as medium-sized. The chain couples TRBV11-2 to TRBJ1-1; 10 bases map to TRBD1. Germline V gene sequence: CDR1 SGHAT, CDR2 FQNNGV. CDR3 length: 12 amino acids. The trim removed 5 bases at V and 9 bases at J, leaving 3 bases unmatched. CDR3 sequence (DNA): TGTGCCAGCAGCAGGGACAGGGGCCAAGCTTTCTTT. Its protein product is CASSRDRGQAFF.

The V gene is TRBV27, the J gene TRBJ1-1, with TRBD1 as a possible D gene (6 bases). The germline V gene encodes CDR1 MNHEY and CDR2 SMNVEV (reference sequence). There are 15 residues in the CDR3. With 7 bases removed from V and 6 bases from J, the gap between germline ends came to 21 bases. The CDR3 region is CASNPQGSRSAEAFF. The CDR3 DNA follows: TGTGCCAGCAACCCACAGGGCAGCCGGAGCGCTGAAGCTTTCTTT.

V is TRBV7-3 and J is TRBJ2-7, with TRBD2 matching 7 bases. V gave up 1 base and J gave up 5 bases; unmatched junction bases: 8. Germline V gene data show CDR1 as SGHTA and CDR2 as FQGTGA. This CDR3 has 15 residues. CDR3 region: CASSLNPGLPDEQYF. CDR3 sequence (DNA): TGTGCCAGCAGCTTAAATCCGGGACTACCTGACGAGCAGTACTTC.

V is TRBV27 and J is TRBJ1-1, with D uncertain. Trimming removed 3 bases from V and 6 bases from J, with 11 bases in between. CDR3 length: 13 residues. Germline V gives CDR1 MNHEY, CDR2 SMNVEV (reference sequence). As DNA, the CDR3 is TGTGCCAGCAGTTTGGAGGGTAGGTCTGAAGCTTTCTTT. Its protein is CASSLEGRSEAFF.

A single count supports this clone. The chain links TRBV7-3 to TRBJ1-1; tentative D call: TRBD1 (5 bases). V lost 3 bases, J lost 0 bases, and 11 bases lay in between. The CDR3 sequence is 15 residues long. Germline loops: CDR1 SGHTA, CDR2 FQGTGA. CDR3 in amino acids: CASSLWTSMNTEAFF. In nucleotides, the CDR3 is TGTGCCAGCAGCTTGTGGACAAGCATGAACACTGAAGCTTTCTTT.

The rearrangement links TRBV5-4 to TRBJ1-3; no firm D call. The ends were cut back, 1 base at V and 3 bases at J, with 5 bases in the middle. The CDR3 is 13 residues long. The V gene's germline CDR1 is SGHNT and CDR2 YYREEE (reference sequence). DNA of the CDR3: TGTGCCAGCAGCTTGCGCGGTGGAAACACCATATATTTT. Its translation is CASSLRGGNTIYF.

CDR3 in DNA: TGTGCCAGCAGCAACAGCTATGGCTACACCTTC. This translates into CASSNSYGYTF. V and J are TRBV2 and TRBJ1-2, with D unresolved. The ends were cut back, 6 bases at V and 4 bases at J, with 6 bases in the middle. The CDR3 spans 11 residues. Germline assignment: CDR1 SNHLY and CDR2 FYNNEI.

The chain links TRBV7-5 to TRBJ1-5; TRBD1 was called by the table and not checked on the DNA. TRBV7-5 constitutes a pseudogene. CDR3 length: 13 amino acids. CDR3 sequence reads: CARSFRVGQPQHF. CDR3 DNA: TGTGCCAGAAGCTTCAGGGTAGGGCAGCCCCAGCATTTT.

This clone has just one count. Other DNA sequences in the sample encode the same CDR3. This chain uses TRBV9 with TRBJ1-2; D possibly corresponds to TRBD1 (5 bases). The V and J ends lost 0 bases and 4 bases respectively, with 10 bases between them. This CDR3 has 14 amino acids. Germline V gives CDR1 SGDLS, CDR2 YYNGEE. CDR3 DNA: TGTGCCAGCAGCGTAGAGGAGGGGCGCTATGGCTACACCTTC. This translates into CASSVEEGRYGYTF. The variable domain in full, with the rest retrieved from reference TRBV9 and TRBJ1-2, is DSGVTQTPKHLITATGQRVTLRCSPRSGDLSVYWYQQSLDQGLQFLIQYYNGEERAKGNILERFSAQQFPDLHSELNLSSLELGDSALYFCASSVEEGRYGYTFGSGTRLTVV.

This clone has only a few counts. The chain is built from TRBV5-1 and TRBJ1-1, with no clear D. V lost 2 bases and J 1 base, leaving 6 bases between the germline ends. Germline CDR1 reads SGHRS; CDR2 reads YFSETQ. The CDR3 runs 13 residues. CDR3 residues: CASSFPGNTEAFF. For the CDR3, the DNA is TGCGCCAGCAGCTTCCCAGGGAACACTGAAGCTTTCTTT.

CDR3 nucleotides: TGTGCCAGCAGCTTCTTAGAGACCCAGTACTTC. Protein: CASSFLETQYF. The J gene is TRBJ2-5, the V gene TRBV2; D is undetermined. Germline assignment: CDR1 SNHLY and CDR2 FYNNEI. The length of the CDR3 is 11 residues. Trimming removed 6 bases at V and 4 bases at J, with 6 bases between.

The chain links TRBV5-1 to TRBJ1-1; maybe TRBD1 (6 bases). The CDR3 is 14 amino acids. CDR1 and CDR2 (germline): SGHRS, YFSETQ. With 5 bases removed from V and 2 bases from J, the gap between germline ends came to 13 bases. Here the CDR3 reads CASSRDTVNTEAFF. The DNA of the CDR3 is TGCGCCAGCAGTCGGGACACCGTAAACACTGAAGCTTTCTTT.

This clone was observed a few times. This chain joins TRBV11-2 and TRBJ1-1; no firm D call. Deletions cut 2 bases from V and 2 bases from J, with 12 bases between. The germline V gene has CDR1 SGHAT and CDR2 FQNNGV. The CDR3 runs to 15 residues. The CDR3 DNA sequence: TGTGCCAGCAGCTTAAACATCGGGGATAACACTGAAGCTTTCTTT. Translating it yields CASSLNIGDNTEAFF.

The genes are TRBV11-3 and TRBJ2-1; D gene uncertain. This CDR3 has 12 amino acids. The V end was cut by 3 bases, the J end by 9 bases, with 9 bases between. Germline assignment: CDR1 SGHNT and CDR2 YENEEA. The CDR3 nucleotides are TGTGCCAGCAGCTTGACTCCCACTGAGCAGTTCTTC. Encoded protein: CASSLTPTEQFF.

This sequence joins TRBV27 and TRBJ1-1; tentative D call: TRBD1 (5 bases). The V end lost 6 bases, the J end lost 0 bases, and 11 bases lay between the germline ends. The CDR3 contains 14 residues. Germline values: CDR1 MNHEY, CDR2 SMNVEV (reference sequence). Here the CDR3 DNA reads TGTGCCAGCAGAGCCGGGACTCTGAACACTGAAGCTTTCTTT. It yields the protein CASRAGTLNTEAFF.

The J gene is TRBJ1-3, the V gene TRBV30, with D possibly matching TRBD1 (6 bases). The CDR3 runs 16 residues. V lost 3 bases to trimming and J lost 0 bases, with 15 bases between them. Per germline, CDR1 GTSNPN and CDR2 SVGIG (reference sequence). The CDR3 sequence is CAWRAIGQLSGNTIYF. In DNA, the CDR3 is TGTGCCTGGAGAGCAATAGGACAGCTCTCTGGAAACACCATATATTTT.

This clone has only one observation. The chain employs TRBV6-1 and TRBJ2-7, with 8 bases lining up with TRBD1. The J segment lost 4 bases and the V segment lost 7 bases, leaving 9 bases of the junction unmatched. Germline CDR1 reads MNHNS; CDR2 reads SASEGT. This CDR3 has 14 residues. Written as DNA, the CDR3 is TGTGCCAGCAAAATTGGACAGGGCAAGTACGAGCAGTACTTC. The encoded protein is CASKIGQGKYEQYF.

The CDR3 protein is CASSLPGTGRGGVLHF. CDR3 nucleotide sequence: TGTGCCAGCAGCTTACCCGGGACAGGGAGGGGTGGTGTCCTCCACTTT. The chain joins TRBV5-6 to TRBJ1-6; TRBD1 aligns across 9 bases. The germline V gene encodes CDR1 SGHDT and CDR2 YYEEEE. This CDR3 spans 16 amino acids. The V gene end was trimmed by 2 bases and the J gene end by 15 bases; junction bases not matched to a gene: 15.

V usage is TRBV5-4 and J usage is TRBJ1-2, with D possibly being TRBD1 (6 bases). Deletions cut 2 bases from V and 4 bases from J, with 12 bases between. Germline lookup yields CDR1 SGHNT and CDR2 YYREEE (reference sequence). This CDR3 comprises 14 residues. Here the CDR3 reads CASSLKQGVYGYTF. CDR3 nucleotides: TGTGCCAGCAGCTTAAAACAGGGTGTCTATGGCTACACCTTC.